This TCR beta chain is from a study of CD8+CD57+ T cells in acquired aplastic anemia. The overall study: When averaged, DNA from sorted CD4+ and CD8+ cells came to approximately 3.2 ug. Study outcomes and limitations: Controls and patients did not differ significantly in CD8+ Simpson's diversity. Patients and controls shared over 25 CD8+ CDR3 sequences.

Points on this clonotype: Its matching antigen is unknown.

TCR beta VDJ and CDR3 were profiled, and genomic DNA was the template. TCRdb analysed the reads with MiXCR anew, one entry per CDR3 protein. This table has 190,000 or so distinct CDR3 sequences, less than 60% appearing once. Germline V gene data show CDR1 as SNHLY and CDR2 as FYNNEI. This CDR3 contains 13 residues. Unmatched junction bases numbered 2, after V lost 9 bases and J lost 0 bases. Before being chosen for sequencing, patients had shown CD8+CD57+ cell expansion by flow cytometry. Untreated patients provided the blood samples, with no therapy given before sampling. The sequenced sample was sorted CD4+, CD8+, or CD8+CD57+ T cells (not recorded which) from PBMCs. The rearrangement joins TRBV2 to TRBJ1-1, with TRBD1 matching 9 bases. The clonotype originates from a human donor with aplastic anemia. In DNA, the CDR3 is TGTGCCAGGAGGACAGGGGTGAACACTGAAGCTTTCTTT. It encodes CARRTGVNTEAFF.